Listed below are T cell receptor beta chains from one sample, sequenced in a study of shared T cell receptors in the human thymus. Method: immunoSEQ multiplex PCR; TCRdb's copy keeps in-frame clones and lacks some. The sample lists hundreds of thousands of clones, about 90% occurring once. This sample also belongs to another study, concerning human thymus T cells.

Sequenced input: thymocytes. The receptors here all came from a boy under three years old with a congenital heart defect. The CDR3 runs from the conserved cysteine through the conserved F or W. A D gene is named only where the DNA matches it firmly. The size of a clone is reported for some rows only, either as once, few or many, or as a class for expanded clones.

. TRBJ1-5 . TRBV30 TGTGCCGCGTCAAGGTCCGGCCCCCCAGGGCAGCCCCAGCATTTT CAASRSGPPGQPQHF
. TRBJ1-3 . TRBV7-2 TGTGCCAGCAGCTTTAACTCTGGAAACACCATATATTTT CASSFNSGNTIYF
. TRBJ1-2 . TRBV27 TGTGCCAGCAGTTTAGGGGGCGGCTATGGCTACACCTTC CASSLGGGYGYTF
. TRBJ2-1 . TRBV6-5 TGTGCCAGCTCGTCCCACAATGAGCAGTTCTTC CASSSHNEQFF
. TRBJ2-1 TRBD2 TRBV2 TGTGCCAGGGTTAGCGGGAGGAATGAGCAGTTCTTC CARVSGRNEQFF
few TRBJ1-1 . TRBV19 TGTGCCAGTAGTGGGGGGGACACTGAAGCTTTCTTT CASSGGDTEAFF
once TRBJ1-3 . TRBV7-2 TGTGCCAGCAGCCAGTTGGCCAAGGGGGAATCTGGAAACACCATATATTTT CASSQLAKGESGNTIYF
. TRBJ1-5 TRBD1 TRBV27 TGTGCCAGCAGTCCCCGGGGACAGGGACGAGACCCGAATCAGCCCCAGCATTTT CASSPRGQGRDPNQPQHF
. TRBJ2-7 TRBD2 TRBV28 TGTGCCAGCAGCCCTGAGCGGGATTTGCCCTACGAGCAGTACTTC CASSPERDLPYEQYF
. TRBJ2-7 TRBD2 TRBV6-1 TGTGCCAGCAGTGACACCCAACTAGCGGGACCCTACGAGCAGTACTTC CASSDTQLAGPYEQYF
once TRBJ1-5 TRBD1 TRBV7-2 TGTGCCAGCAGCAACTCGGGGGACAGGGTGGCGAATAGCAATCAGCCCCAGCATTTT CASSNSGDRVANSNQPQHF
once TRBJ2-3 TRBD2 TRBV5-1 TGCGCCAGCAGCTTGGAGCTAGCGGGGGGTAGCACAGATACGCAGTATTTT CASSLELAGGSTDTQYF
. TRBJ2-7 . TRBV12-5 TGTGCTAGTACGGGAATGTACGAGCAGTACTTC CASTGMYEQYF
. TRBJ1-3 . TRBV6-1 TGTGCCAGGGGAGTCTCCGGAAACACCATATATTTT CARGVSGNTIYF
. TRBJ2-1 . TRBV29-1 TGCAGCATTGAACTTTATGAGCAGTTCTTC CSIELYEQFF
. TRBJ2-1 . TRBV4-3 TGCGCCAGCAGCCAAGTTAGTATAGAGGGCCACAATGAGCAGTTCTTC CASSQVSIEGHNEQFF
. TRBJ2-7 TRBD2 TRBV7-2 TGTGCCAGCAGCTTACGGGGGAGGGCGGACGAGCAGTACTTC CASSLRGRADEQYF
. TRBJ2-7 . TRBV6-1 TGTGCCAGCAGTGGACATTGGTCCTACGAGCAGTACTTC CASSGHWSYEQYF
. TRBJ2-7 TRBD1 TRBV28 TGTGCCAGCAGTTTATTCCCAGGGGGAAGGAGCTCCTACGAGCAGTACTTC CASSLFPGGRSSYEQYF
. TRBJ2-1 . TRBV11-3 TGTGCCAGCAGCTCAACTGCCTTCCCCTACAATGAGCAGTTCTTC CASSSTAFPYNEQFF
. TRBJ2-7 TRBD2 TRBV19 TGTGCCAGTAGAGGTACTAGCGTGAACGAGCAGTACTTC CASRGTSVNEQYF
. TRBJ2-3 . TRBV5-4 TGTGCCAGCAGCTCCCTCGCCAGTGGCGGATTCACAGATACGCAGTATTTT CASSSLASGGFTDTQYF
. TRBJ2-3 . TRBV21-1 TGTGCCAGCAGCAAAGAAAGTCGCGGCGGGACCTGGAGCACAGATACGCAGTATTTT CASSKESRGGTWSTDTQYF
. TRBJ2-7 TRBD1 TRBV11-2 TGTGCCAGCAGCTCTACACAGGGGGCGAAGAACGAGCAGTACTTC CASSSTQGAKNEQYF
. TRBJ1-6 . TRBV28 TGTGCCAGCACCTTGACTGGGAGCTCCTATAATTCACCCCTCCACTTT CASTLTGSSYNSPLHF
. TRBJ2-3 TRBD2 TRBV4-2 TGTGCCAGCAGCCAAGATCCACTAGCGGGGCTCTCTAGCACAGATACGCAGTATTTT CASSQDPLAGLSSTDTQYF